This is a list of T cell receptor beta chains from one sample in a study of T cell responses to AZD1222 COVID-19 vaccine. Assay: immunoSEQ multiplex PCR; the TCRdb copy retains only in-frame clones and omits some. The profile shows 130,000 or so clones, 91% of them singletons. The starting material was peripheral blood, obtained 28 days after the second AZD1222 dose. The receptors were gathered from an adult who received the AZD1222 COVID-19 vaccine. Both conserved end residues are part of each CDR3. The D gene is left open where the match is weak. Part of the rows lack a size; the others show once, few, many or a class for expanded clones.

j_call,clone_size,d_call,v_call,cdr3_aa,cdr3_nt
TRBJ1-1,.,TRBD1,TRBV3-1/TRBV3-2,CASSRQGGEAFF,TGTGCCAGCAGCCGACAGGGCGGGGAAGCTTTCTTT
TRBJ1-1,.,.,TRBV20-1,CSARDNTEAFF,TGCAGTGCTAGAGATAACACTGAAGCTTTCTTT
TRBJ1-5,.,TRBD1,TRBV19,CASSTTGGNQPQHF,TGTGCCAGTAGTACAACAGGGGGCAATCAGCCCCAGCATTTT
TRBJ1-2,.,TRBD1,TRBV6-6,CASSYFGGQVNYGYTF,TGTGCCAGCAGTTACTTTGGAGGACAGGTTAACTATGGCTACACCTTC
TRBJ2-1,.,.,TRBV29-1,CSVQENEQFF,TGCAGCGTACAGGAAAATGAGCAGTTCTTC
TRBJ1-1,.,TRBD1,TRBV6-5,CASSRTGALNTEAFF,TGTGCCAGCAGTCGGACAGGGGCCCTGAACACTGAAGCTTTCTTT
TRBJ1-2,.,TRBD1,TRBV6-5,CASSYSGGADYGYTF,TGTGCCAGCAGTTACTCAGGGGGCGCAGATTATGGCTACACCTTC
TRBJ2-1,.,TRBD2,TRBV27,CASSAGLAYNEQFF,TGTGCCAGCAGTGCGGGACTAGCCTACAATGAGCAGTTCTTC
TRBJ1-3,.,TRBD1,TRBV5-1,CASSFSGGQGNTIYF,TGCGCCAGCAGCTTTTCAGGGGGGCAGGGAAACACCATATATTTT
TRBJ1-2,.,.,TRBV18,CASSPPWGNYGYTF,TGTGCCAGCTCACCACCGTGGGGGAACTATGGCTACACCTTC
TRBJ1-2,.,TRBD1,TRBV9,CASSPHRGNYGYTF,TGTGCCAGCAGCCCTCACAGGGGGAACTATGGCTACACCTTC
TRBJ2-7,.,TRBD1,TRBV19,CASSNRIGTGVRDEQYF,TGTGCCAGTAGTAACAGGATCGGGACAGGGGTTAGAGACGAGCAGTACTTC
TRBJ1-3,once,TRBD1,TRBV6-5,CASQTGQGQQNTIYF,TGTGCCAGCCAAACTGGACAGGGGCAGCAAAACACCATATATTTT
TRBJ1-2,once,.,TRBV27,CASSLRGESGGYTF,TGTGCCAGCAGTTTAAGGGGCGAGAGCGGGGGCTACACCTTC
TRBJ2-7,.,.,TRBV3-1/TRBV3-2,CASSPTGVYEQYF,TGTGCCAGCAGCCCGACAGGAGTCTACGAGCAGTACTTC
TRBJ2-1,.,.,TRBV5-4,CASSPGWGPYNEQFF,TGTGCCAGCAGTCCTGGCTGGGGGCCTTACAATGAGCAGTTCTTC
TRBJ1-1,.,.,TRBV3-1/TRBV3-2,CASSPPVGTEAFF,TGTGCCAGCAGCCCCCCCGTTGGGACTGAAGCTTTCTTT
TRBJ2-2,.,TRBD2,TRBV7-8,CASSFAGGTGELFF,TGTGCCAGCAGCTTCGCGGGGGGCACCGGGGAGCTGTTTTTT
TRBJ1-5,.,TRBD1,TRBV5-6,CASSPQGVSQPQHF,TGTGCCAGCAGTCCCCAGGGGGTTAGTCAGCCCCAGCATTTT
TRBJ1-3,.,.,TRBV18,CASSPGAGNTIYF,TGTGCCAGCTCACCAGGGGCTGGAAACACCATATATTTT
TRBJ2-1,.,TRBD2,TRBV7-9,CASPGEGTSGGGEQFF,TGTGCCAGCCCCGGGGAGGGGACTAGCGGGGGCGGTGAGCAGTTCTTC
TRBJ1-1,few,TRBD1,TRBV4-2,CASSLTDRVNTEAFF,TGTGCCAGCAGCCTTACCGACAGGGTAAACACTGAAGCTTTCTTT
TRBJ1-4,.,.,TRBV6-1,CASSDGAGYEKLFF,TGTGCCAGCAGTGACGGGGCGGGGTACGAAAAACTGTTTTTT
TRBJ2-7,few,.,TRBV5-3,CARSLGCTDDYEQYF,TGTGCCAGAAGCTTGGGCTGCACCGACGACTACGAGCAGTACTTC
TRBJ1-1,.,TRBD1,TRBV4-1,CASSQRDAGTGLNTEAFF,TGCGCCAGCAGCCAAAGGGATGCCGGGACAGGGCTGAACACTGAAGCTTTCTTT
TRBJ2-3,.,.,TRBV29-1,CSVEGPTSTDTQYF,TGCAGCGTTGAAGGGCCTACGAGCACAGATACGCAGTATTTT
TRBJ2-5,.,TRBD2,TRBV7-8,CASSLESSGTKETQYF,TGTGCCAGCAGCTTAGAGTCTAGCGGGACCAAAGAGACCCAGTACTTC
TRBJ1-2,.,.,TRBV5-6,CASSLRVGGYTF,TGTGCCAGCAGCTTGAGGGTTGGCGGCTACACCTTC
TRBJ2-2,.,TRBD2,TRBV5-5,CASSLSGGLTGELFF,TGTGCCAGCAGCTTATCGGGGGGGCTCACCGGGGAGCTGTTTTTT